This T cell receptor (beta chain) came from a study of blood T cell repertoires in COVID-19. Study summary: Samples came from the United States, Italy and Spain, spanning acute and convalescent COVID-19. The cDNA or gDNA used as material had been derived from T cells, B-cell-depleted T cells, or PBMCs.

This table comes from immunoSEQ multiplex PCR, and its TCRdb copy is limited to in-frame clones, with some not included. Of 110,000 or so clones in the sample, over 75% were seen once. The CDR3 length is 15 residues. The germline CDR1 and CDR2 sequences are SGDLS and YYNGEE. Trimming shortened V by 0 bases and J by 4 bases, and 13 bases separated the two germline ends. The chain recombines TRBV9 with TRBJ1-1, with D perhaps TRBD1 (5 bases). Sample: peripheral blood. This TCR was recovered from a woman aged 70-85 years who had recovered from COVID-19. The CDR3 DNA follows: TGTGCCAGCAGCGTAGGGGGCCTCAGGGCCACTGAAGCTTTCTTT. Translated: CASSVGGLRATEAFF.